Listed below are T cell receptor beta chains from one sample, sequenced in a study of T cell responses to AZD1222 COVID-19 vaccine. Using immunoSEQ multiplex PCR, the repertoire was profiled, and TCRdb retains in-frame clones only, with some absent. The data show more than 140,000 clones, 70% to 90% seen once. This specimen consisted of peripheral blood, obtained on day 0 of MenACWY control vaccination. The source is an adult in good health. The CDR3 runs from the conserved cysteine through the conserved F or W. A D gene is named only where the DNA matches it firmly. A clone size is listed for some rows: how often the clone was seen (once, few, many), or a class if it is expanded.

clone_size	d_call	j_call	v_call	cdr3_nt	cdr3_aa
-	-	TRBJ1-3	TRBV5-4	TGTGCCAGCAGCTTGGTTGGGACCAACACCATATATTTT	CASSLVGTNTIYF
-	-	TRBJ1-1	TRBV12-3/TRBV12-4	TGTGCCAGCAGTTTAGGTTGGGGCACTGAAGCTTTCTTT	CASSLGWGTEAFF
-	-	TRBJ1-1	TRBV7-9	TGTGCCAGCAGCTTACAGCTGAGCATGAACACTGAAGCTTTCTTT	CASSLQLSMNTEAFF
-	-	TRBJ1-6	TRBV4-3	TGCGCCAGCAGCCAAGACGACGACACAGGGACGGGTTCACCCCTCCACTTT	CASSQDDDTGTGSPLHF
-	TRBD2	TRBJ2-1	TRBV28	TGTGCCAGCAGTTTCCCTGGGGCTAGCGGGAGCGATGAGCAGTTCTTC	CASSFPGASGSDEQFF
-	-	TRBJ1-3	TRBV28	TGTGCCAGCATTGAGGGGACCAACTCTGGAAACACCATATATTTT	CASIEGTNSGNTIYF
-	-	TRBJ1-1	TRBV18	TGTGCCAGCTCACCATCGGGAGGGAACACTGAAGCTTTCTTT	CASSPSGGNTEAFF
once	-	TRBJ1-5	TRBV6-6	TGTGCCAGCAGTGCCACCGGGAGTCAGCCCCAGCATTTT	CASSATGSQPQHF
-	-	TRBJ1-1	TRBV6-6	TGTGCCAGCACCCCCTCAGGGAGATATAACGCTGAAGCTTTCTTT	CASTPSGRYNAEAFF
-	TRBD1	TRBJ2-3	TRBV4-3	TGCGCCAGCAGCCAGGGACAGGGGAGCACAGATACGCAGTATTTT	CASSQGQGSTDTQYF
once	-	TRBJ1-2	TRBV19	TGTGCCAGTAGGGGGACGGCCCCTAACTATGGCTACACCTTC	CASRGTAPNYGYTF
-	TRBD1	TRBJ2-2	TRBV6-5	TGTGCCAGCCAAGGACAGGGTCAGGACACCGGGGAGCTGTTTTTT	CASQGQGQDTGELFF
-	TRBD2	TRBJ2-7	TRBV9	TGTGCCAGCAGCCCCAGCGGGAGGGCTACCCGCAACGGCGAGCAGTACTTC	CASSPSGRATRNGEQYF
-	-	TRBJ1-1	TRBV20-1	TGCAGTGCTAGTGTATGGGGCGAAACTGAAGCTTTCTTT	CSASVWGETEAFF
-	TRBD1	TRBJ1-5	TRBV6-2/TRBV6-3	TGTGCCAGCCGCCTGGGACAGGGGGCAGGGAATCAGCCCCAGCATTTT	CASRLGQGAGNQPQHF
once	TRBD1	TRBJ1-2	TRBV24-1	TGTGCCACCAGTGATTGGACAGGCGTCTATGGCTACACCTTC	CATSDWTGVYGYTF
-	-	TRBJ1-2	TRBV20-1	TGCAGTGCTAGTCACAACAGGTGGACCTATGGCTACACCTTC	CSASHNRWTYGYTF
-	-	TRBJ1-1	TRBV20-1	TGCAGTGCTCCGCTGAACACTGAAGCTTTCTTT	CSAPLNTEAFF
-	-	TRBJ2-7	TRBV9	TGTGCCAGCAGCGCCACAGACCTTACGGCCTACGAGCAGTACTTC	CASSATDLTAYEQYF
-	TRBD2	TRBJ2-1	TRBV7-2	TGTGCCAGCAGCCCCCGTAGCGGGGGGGCCTCCTACAATGAGCAGTTCTTC	CASSPRSGGASYNEQFF